Listed below are T cell receptor beta chains from one sample, sequenced in a study of T-cell reconstitution after alpha-beta-depleted transplantation in children. TCRdb itself ran the PCR reads through MiXCR, one entry per CDR3 protein. The sample carries about 280,000 distinct CDR3 sequences, around a tenth recorded once. The material was peripheral blood, obtained 180 days after TCRalphabeta/CD19-depleted stem cell transplant. Source of these receptors: a male patient aged 2 to 10 who had a stem cell transplant for chronic granulomatous disease, so the T cells may come from the graft donor. The CDR3 runs from the conserved cysteine through the conserved F or W. D genes are given only for firm matches. The listing skips clone size in some rows; elsewhere it reads once, few, many or a size class.

d_gene	j_gene	v_gene	abundance	CDR3aa	CDR3nt
-	TRBJ2-7	TRBV6-2/TRBV6-3	many	CASSWGGTYEQYF	TGTGCCAGCAGTTGGGGCGGAACCTACGAGCAGTACTTC
TRBD2	TRBJ2-7	TRBV18	many	CASSPSGSPSYEQYF	TGTGCCAGCTCACCCAGCGGGAGCCCTTCCTACGAGCAGTACTTC
-	TRBJ2-7	TRBV6-2/TRBV6-3	many	CASSQGILGSASYEQYF	TGTGCCAGCAGTCAGGGAATTTTGGGCAGCGCTTCCTACGAGCAGTACTTC
-	TRBJ1-5	TRBV20-1	many	CSATSMALNQPQHF	TGCAGTGCTACATCGATGGCCCTGAATCAGCCCCAGCATTTT
-	TRBJ1-5	TRBV12-3/TRBV12-4	many	CASNEQDSYQPQHF	TGTGCCAGCAATGAACAAGATTCCTATCAGCCCCAGCATTTT
-	TRBJ2-7	TRBV5-1	many	CASSYSWGGTYEQYF	TGCGCCAGCAGCTACAGCTGGGGTGGAACCTACGAGCAGTACTTC
TRBD1	TRBJ2-5	TRBV5-1	many	CASSAGTGGPVEKTQYF	TGCGCCAGCAGCGCCGGGACAGGGGGCCCCGTTGAGAAGACCCAGTACTTC
-	TRBJ1-2	TRBV7-2	many	CASSSGQRYYGYTF	TGTGCCAGCAGCTCAGGACAGCGGTACTATGGCTACACCTTC
TRBD1	TRBJ2-7	TRBV7-9	many	CASSYRGFYEQYF	TGTGCCAGCAGCTACAGGGGGTTCTACGAGCAGTACTTC
TRBD2	TRBJ2-1	TRBV6-2/TRBV6-3	many	CASSYSGTSGGLSYNEQFF	TGTGCCAGCAGTTACTCAGGGACTAGCGGGGGCCTCTCCTACAATGAGCAGTTCTTC
-	TRBJ2-7	TRBV20-1	many	CSARDRRVGGEQYF	TGCAGTGCTAGAGATCGCAGGGTAGGTGGCGAGCAGTACTTC
-	TRBJ2-2	TRBV7-9	-	CASSIRTARELFF	TGTGCCAGCAGCATCAGGACAGCCCGGGAGCTGTTTTTT
TRBD2	TRBJ2-1	TRBV7-9	-	CASSLLREGQNEQFF	TGTGCCAGCAGCTTATTACGGGAGGGCCAGAATGAGCAGTTCTTC
TRBD2	TRBJ2-2	TRBV24-1	few	CATSDFAGDGTGELFF	TGTGCCACCAGTGATTTCGCGGGGGATGGCACCGGGGAGCTGTTTTTT
-	TRBJ1-2	TRBV7-9	-	CASSLASSRDGYTF	TGTGCCAGCAGCTTAGCCTCAAGCAGGGACGGCTACACCTTC
TRBD1	TRBJ1-2	TRBV7-2	many	CASSSDREVAGTF	TGTGCCAGCAGCTCAGACAGGGAAGTGGCAGGAACCTTC
-	TRBJ2-6	TRBV5-6	many	CASSFRVSGANVLTF	TGTGCCAGCAGCTTTCGGGTGTCTGGGGCCAACGTCCTGACTTTC
-	TRBJ1-3	TRBV29-1	many	CSVGLGGARGNTIYF	TGCAGCGTGGGACTCGGGGGGGCGCGTGGAAACACCATATATTTT
-	TRBJ2-5	TRBV7-3	many	CASRATGSSTETQYF	TGTGCCAGCAGAGCGACAGGCTCATCAACGGAGACCCAGTACTTC
TRBD1	TRBJ2-1	TRBV27	many	CASSSIGQGGYNEQFF	TGTGCCAGCAGTTCAATCGGACAGGGGGGATACAATGAGCAGTTCTTC
-	TRBJ1-1	TRBV5-1	many	CASSAANTEAFF	TGCGCCAGCAGCGCAGCGAACACTGAAGCTTTCTTT
TRBD2	TRBJ2-7	TRBV5-1	many	CASSLAGGRYEQYF	TGCGCCAGCAGTTTAGCGGGAGGTCGGTACGAGCAGTACTTC
TRBD2	TRBJ2-1	TRBV28	many	CASSLYLAGAYNEQFF	TGTGCCAGCAGTTTATATTTAGCGGGAGCCTACAATGAGCAGTTCTTC
-	TRBJ2-1	TRBV11-2	many	CASSASPPTYNEQFF	TGTGCCAGCAGCGCGAGCCCCCCTACCTACAATGAGCAGTTCTTC
-	TRBJ1-6	TRBV7-9	many	CASSFDGYNSPLHF	TGTGCCAGCAGCTTCGATGGTTATAATTCACCCCTCCACTTT
-	TRBJ2-2	TRBV12-3/TRBV12-4	many	CASSWEVTGELFF	TGTGCCAGCAGTTGGGAGGTGACCGGGGAGCTGTTTTTT
TRBD1	TRBJ2-2	TRBV12-3/TRBV12-4	few	CASSRQGAVTGELFF	TGTGCCAGCAGTAGACAGGGGGCAGTGACCGGGGAGCTGTTTTTT
TRBD2	TRBJ2-7	TRBV28	few	CASSLRTSGRALSYEQYF	TGTGCCAGCAGTCTAAGGACTAGCGGGAGGGCCTTAAGCTACGAGCAGTACTTC
TRBD2	TRBJ2-1	TRBV19	few	CASSITSGNNEQFF	TGTGCCAGTAGTATAACTAGCGGGAACAATGAGCAGTTCTTC
TRBD2	TRBJ2-2	TRBV7-2	many	CASSPRTSGVNTGELFF	TGTGCCAGCAGCCCGAGAACTAGCGGGGTGAACACCGGGGAGCTGTTTTTT
TRBD1	TRBJ2-7	TRBV27	few	CASSLLGQGAYEQYF	TGTGCCAGCAGTTTATTGGGACAGGGAGCCTACGAGCAGTACTTC
TRBD1	TRBJ2-7	TRBV10-3	many	CAIKDRAKEQYF	TGTGCCATCAAGGACAGGGCGAAAGAGCAGTACTTC
-	TRBJ2-7	TRBV15	many	CATSRVGESYEQYF	TGTGCCACCAGCAGAGTTGGGGAGTCCTACGAGCAGTACTTC
-	TRBJ2-7	TRBV29-1	many	CSVLQGYEQYF	TGCAGCGTCCTACAGGGCTACGAGCAGTACTTC
-	TRBJ2-1	TRBV12-3/TRBV12-4	few	CASSLRTGNNEQFF	TGTGCCAGCAGTTTAAGAACAGGGAACAATGAGCAGTTCTTC
TRBD1	TRBJ2-7	TRBV4-3	many	CASSQVPRDRVEQYF	TGCGCCAGCAGCCAAGTCCCTCGGGACAGGGTCGAGCAGTACTTC
-	TRBJ2-5	TRBV20-1	many	CSAIVTVASETQYF	TGCAGTGCGATAGTTACCGTGGCCTCAGAGACCCAGTACTTC
TRBD1	TRBJ2-7	TRBV4-3	many	CASSQGTGVYEQYF	TGCGCCAGCAGCCAAGGGACAGGGGTCTACGAGCAGTACTTC
TRBD1	TRBJ2-1	TRBV7-8	many	CASSTRTGNNEQFF	TGTGCCAGCAGCACCCGGACAGGAAACAATGAGCAGTTCTTC
-	TRBJ2-5	TRBV7-9	many	CASTHFSKEIQETQYF	TGTGCCAGCACCCACTTCTCCAAAGAAATACAAGAGACCCAGTACTTC
TRBD2	TRBJ2-1	TRBV7-6	many	CASSFRTSGSGGNEQFF	TGTGCCAGCAGCTTCAGGACTAGCGGGAGTGGTGGAAATGAGCAGTTCTTC
-	TRBJ2-4	TRBV10-3	many	CAINPASMTLAKNIQYF	TGTGCCATCAATCCAGCGAGTATGACCCTAGCCAAAAACATTCAGTACTTC
-	TRBJ2-4	TRBV20-1	many	CSARVSLAGQTFWLAKNIQYF	TGCAGTGCTAGAGTGTCTTTGGCGGGACAGACTTTTTGGCTAGCCAAAAACATTCAGTACTTC
TRBD2	TRBJ2-5	TRBV29-1	-	CNVEVRSTSGRGETQYF	TGCAACGTTGAAGTTCGGTCGACTAGCGGGAGGGGAGAGACCCAGTACTTC
-	TRBJ2-5	TRBV6-5	many	CASRPRRFQETQYF	TGTGCCAGCAGACCCAGGAGGTTTCAAGAGACCCAGTACTTC
TRBD2	TRBJ2-1	TRBV6-1	many	CASSLAVMSYNEQFF	TGTGCCAGCAGCCTAGCGGTTATGTCCTACAATGAGCAGTTCTTC
TRBD2	TRBJ2-1	TRBV18	many	CASSPKRGGPYNEQFF	TGTGCCAGCTCACCGAAGCGGGGGGGCCCCTACAATGAGCAGTTCTTC
-	TRBJ2-2	TRBV14	-	CASSPSSGHLANTGELFF	TGTGCCAGCAGCCCTTCCTCGGGACACCTTGCGAACACCGGGGAGCTGTTTTTT
-	TRBJ2-7	TRBV12-3/TRBV12-4	many	CASSFGDPYEQYF	TGTGCCAGCAGTTTCGGGGATCCCTACGAGCAGTACTTC
-	TRBJ1-5	TRBV28	-	CASSRKTGISNQPQHF	TGTGCCAGCAGTCGCAAAACAGGGATTAGCAATCAGCCCCAGCATTTT
TRBD1	TRBJ1-3	TRBV6-5	many	CASRPQGAPNTIYF	TGTGCCAGCAGGCCACAGGGGGCACCGAACACCATATATTTT
-	TRBJ2-3	TRBV7-9	many	CASTKGPLRGDTQYF	TGTGCCAGCACCAAAGGGCCCCTTAGGGGAGATACGCAGTATTTT